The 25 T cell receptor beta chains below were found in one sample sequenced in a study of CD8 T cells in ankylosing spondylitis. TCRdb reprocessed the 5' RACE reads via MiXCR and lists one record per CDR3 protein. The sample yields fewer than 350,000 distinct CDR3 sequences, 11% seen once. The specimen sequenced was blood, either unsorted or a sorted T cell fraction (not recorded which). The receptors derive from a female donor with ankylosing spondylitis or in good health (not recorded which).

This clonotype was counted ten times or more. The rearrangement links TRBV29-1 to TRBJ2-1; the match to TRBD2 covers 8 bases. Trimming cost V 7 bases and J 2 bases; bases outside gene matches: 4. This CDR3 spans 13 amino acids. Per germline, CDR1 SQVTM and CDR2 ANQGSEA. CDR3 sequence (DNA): TGCAGCGCCGGGACTAGGGCCTACAATGAGCAGTTCTTC. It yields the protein CSAGTRAYNEQFF.

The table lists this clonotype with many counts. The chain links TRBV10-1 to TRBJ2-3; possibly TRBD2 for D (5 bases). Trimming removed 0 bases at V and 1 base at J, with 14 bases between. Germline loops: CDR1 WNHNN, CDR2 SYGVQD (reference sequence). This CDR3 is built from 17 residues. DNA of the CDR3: TGCGCCAGCAGTGAGTCTGGGCCGGGAAGGGGCACAGATACGCAGTATTTT. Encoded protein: CASSESGPGRGTDTQYF.

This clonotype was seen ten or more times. The CDR3 sequence is CASSLTTGAALNTEAFF. As DNA, the CDR3 is TGCGCCAGCAGCTTGACGACAGGGGCGGCTCTTAACACTGAAGCTTTCTTT. The chain links TRBV5-1 to TRBJ1-1, with 8 bases aligning to TRBD1. The CDR3 loop spans 17 amino acids. Germline V gives CDR1 SGHRS, CDR2 YFSETQ. V lost 1 base to trimming and J lost 2 bases; unmatched junction nucleotides: 10.

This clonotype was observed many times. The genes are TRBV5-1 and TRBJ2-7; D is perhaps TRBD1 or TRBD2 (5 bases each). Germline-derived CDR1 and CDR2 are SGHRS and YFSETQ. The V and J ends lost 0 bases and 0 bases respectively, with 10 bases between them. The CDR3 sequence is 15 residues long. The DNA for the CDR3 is TGCGCCAGCAGCTTGGACGGGACGGTCTCCTACGAGCAGTACTTC. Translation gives CASSLDGTVSYEQYF. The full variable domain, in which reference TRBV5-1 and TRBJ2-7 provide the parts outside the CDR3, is KAGVTQTPRYLIKTRGQQVTLSCSPISGHRSVSWYQQTPGQGLQFLFEYFSETQRNKGNFPGRFSGRQFSNSRSEMNVSTLELGDSALYLCASSLDGTVSYEQYFGPGTRLTVT.

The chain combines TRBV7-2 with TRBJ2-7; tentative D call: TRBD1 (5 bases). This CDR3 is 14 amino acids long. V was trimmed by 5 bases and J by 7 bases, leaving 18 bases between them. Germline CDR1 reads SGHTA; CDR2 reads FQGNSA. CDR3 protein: CASSQRKGLWEQYF. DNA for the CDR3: TGTGCCAGCAGCCAAAGGAAGGGGCTCTGGGAGCAGTACTTC.

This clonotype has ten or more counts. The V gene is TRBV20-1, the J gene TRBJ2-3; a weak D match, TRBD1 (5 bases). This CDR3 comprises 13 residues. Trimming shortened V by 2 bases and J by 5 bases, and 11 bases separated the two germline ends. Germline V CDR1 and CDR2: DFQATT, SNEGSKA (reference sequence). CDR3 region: CSARPQGRDTQYF. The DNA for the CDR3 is TGCAGTGCTAGACCGCAGGGCAGAGATACGCAGTATTTT.

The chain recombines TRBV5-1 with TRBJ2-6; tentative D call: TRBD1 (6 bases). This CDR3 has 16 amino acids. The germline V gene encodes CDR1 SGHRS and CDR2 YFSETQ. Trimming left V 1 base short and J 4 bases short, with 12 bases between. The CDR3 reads CASSLTDRKGANVLTF. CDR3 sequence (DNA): TGCGCCAGCAGCTTGACTGACAGGAAGGGGGCCAACGTCCTGACTTTC.

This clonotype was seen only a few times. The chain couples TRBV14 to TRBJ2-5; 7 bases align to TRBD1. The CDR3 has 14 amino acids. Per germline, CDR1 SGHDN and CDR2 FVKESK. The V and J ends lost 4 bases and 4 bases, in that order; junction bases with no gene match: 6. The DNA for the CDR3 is TGTGCCAGCAGCCCCAGACAGGGTCGAGAGACCCAGTACTTC. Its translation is CASSPRQGRETQYF.

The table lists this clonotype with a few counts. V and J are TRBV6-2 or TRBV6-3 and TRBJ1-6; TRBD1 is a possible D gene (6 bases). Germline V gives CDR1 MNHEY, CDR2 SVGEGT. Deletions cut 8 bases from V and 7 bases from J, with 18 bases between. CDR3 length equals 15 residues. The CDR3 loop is CASARGGSWNSPLHF. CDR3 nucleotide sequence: TGTGCCAGCGCCAGAGGGGGATCCTGGAATTCACCCCTCCACTTT.

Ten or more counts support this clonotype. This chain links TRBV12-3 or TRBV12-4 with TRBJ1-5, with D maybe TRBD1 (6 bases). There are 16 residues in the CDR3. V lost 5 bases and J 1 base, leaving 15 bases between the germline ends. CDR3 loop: CASSLQTGTSNQPQHF. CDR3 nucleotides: TGTGCCAGCAGTCTCCAGACAGGTACCAGCAATCAGCCCCAGCATTTT.

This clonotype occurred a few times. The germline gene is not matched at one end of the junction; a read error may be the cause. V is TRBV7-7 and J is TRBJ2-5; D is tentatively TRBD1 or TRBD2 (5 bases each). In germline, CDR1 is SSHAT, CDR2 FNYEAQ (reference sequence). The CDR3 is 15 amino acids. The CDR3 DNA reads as TGTGCTAGCAGCTTAGGGGACCTGACCCAAGAGACCCAGTACTTC. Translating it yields CASSLGDLTQETQYF.

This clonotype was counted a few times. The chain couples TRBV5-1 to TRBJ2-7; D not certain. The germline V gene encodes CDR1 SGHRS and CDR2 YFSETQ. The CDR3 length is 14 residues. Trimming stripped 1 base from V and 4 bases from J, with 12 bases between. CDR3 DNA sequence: TGCGCCAGCAGCTTGTCATCCAGCGCATACGAGCAGTACTTC. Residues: CASSLSSSAYEQYF. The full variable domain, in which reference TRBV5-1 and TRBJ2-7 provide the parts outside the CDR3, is KAGVTQTPRYLIKTRGQQVTLSCSPISGHRSVSWYQQTPGQGLQFLFEYFSETQRNKGNFPGRFSGRQFSNSRSEMNVSTLELGDSALYLCASSLSSSAYEQYFGPGTRLTVT.

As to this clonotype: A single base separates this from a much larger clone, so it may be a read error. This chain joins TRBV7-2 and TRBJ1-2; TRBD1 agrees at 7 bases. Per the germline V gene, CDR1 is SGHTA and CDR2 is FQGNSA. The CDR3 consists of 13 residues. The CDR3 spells CASRRQGNYCYTF. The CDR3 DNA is TGTGCCAGCAGGCGACAGGGTAACTATTGCTACACCTTC.

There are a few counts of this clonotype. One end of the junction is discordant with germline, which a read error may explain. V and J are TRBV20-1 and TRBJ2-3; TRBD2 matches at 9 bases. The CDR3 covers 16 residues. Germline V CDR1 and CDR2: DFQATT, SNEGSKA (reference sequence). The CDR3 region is CCAISRLAGGTDTQYF. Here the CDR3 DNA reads TGCTGTGCTATTTCCCGTTTAGCGGGAGGCACAGATACGCAGTATTTT.

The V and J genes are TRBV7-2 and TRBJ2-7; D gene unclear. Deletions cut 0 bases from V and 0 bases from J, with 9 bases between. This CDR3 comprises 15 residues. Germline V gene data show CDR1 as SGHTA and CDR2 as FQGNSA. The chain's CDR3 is CASSLAPESSYEQYF. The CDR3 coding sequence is TGTGCCAGCAGCTTAGCGCCAGAGAGCTCCTACGAGCAGTACTTC.

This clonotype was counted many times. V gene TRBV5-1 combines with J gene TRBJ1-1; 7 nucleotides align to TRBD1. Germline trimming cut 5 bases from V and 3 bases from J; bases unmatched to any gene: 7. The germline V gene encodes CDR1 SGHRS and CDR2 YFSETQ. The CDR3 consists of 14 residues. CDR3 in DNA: TGCGCCAGCAGGAGACAGGGTGGCGACACTGAAGCTTTCTTT. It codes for CASRRQGGDTEAFF.

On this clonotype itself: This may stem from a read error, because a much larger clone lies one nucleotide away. CDR3 bases: TGTGCCCGCAGTTTTCCCAGACTAGCGGGGGATTTCACAGATACGCAGTATTTT. It specifies CARSFPRLAGDFTDTQYF. The V call is TRBV12-3 or TRBV12-4, the J call TRBJ2-3, with TRBD2 identical over 12 bases. This CDR3 region has 18 residues.

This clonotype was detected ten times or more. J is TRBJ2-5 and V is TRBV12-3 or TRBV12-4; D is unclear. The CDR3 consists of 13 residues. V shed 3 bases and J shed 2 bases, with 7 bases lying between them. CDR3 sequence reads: CASSFTAQETQYF. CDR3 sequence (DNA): TGTGCCAGCAGTTTCACTGCACAAGAGACCCAGTACTTC.

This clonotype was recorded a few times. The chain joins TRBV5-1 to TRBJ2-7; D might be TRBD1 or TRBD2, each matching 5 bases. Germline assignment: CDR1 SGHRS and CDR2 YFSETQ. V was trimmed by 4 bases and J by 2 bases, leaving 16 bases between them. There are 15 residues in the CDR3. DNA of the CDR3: TGCGCCAGCAGCGCCCCCGGGACGGGGACCTACGAGCAGTACTTC. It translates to CASSAPGTGTYEQYF.

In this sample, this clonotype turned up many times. The CDR3 DNA reads TGCGCCAGCAGCTTCCGTCCGGTGTCCGGGGAGCTGTTTTTT. This encodes CASSFRPVSGELFF. J is TRBJ2-2 and V is TRBV5-1, with D hard to call. The CDR3 is 14 residues long. With 2 bases removed from V and 6 bases from J, the gap between germline ends came to 11 bases. From germline, CDR1 is SGHRS and CDR2 YFSETQ.

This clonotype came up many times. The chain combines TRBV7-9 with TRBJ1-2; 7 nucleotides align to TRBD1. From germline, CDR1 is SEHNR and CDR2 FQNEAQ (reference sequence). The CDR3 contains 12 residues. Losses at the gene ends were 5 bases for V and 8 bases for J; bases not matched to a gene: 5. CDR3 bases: TGTGCCAGCAGCGCGACAGGGAACGGCTACACCTTC. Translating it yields CASSATGNGYTF.

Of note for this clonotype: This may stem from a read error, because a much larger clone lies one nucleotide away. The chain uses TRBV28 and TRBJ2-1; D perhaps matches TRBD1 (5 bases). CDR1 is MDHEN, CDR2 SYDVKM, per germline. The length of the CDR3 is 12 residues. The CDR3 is CAGRSRVGEQFF. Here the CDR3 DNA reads TGTGCCGGCAGGTCCAGGGTGGGTGAGCAGTTCTTC.

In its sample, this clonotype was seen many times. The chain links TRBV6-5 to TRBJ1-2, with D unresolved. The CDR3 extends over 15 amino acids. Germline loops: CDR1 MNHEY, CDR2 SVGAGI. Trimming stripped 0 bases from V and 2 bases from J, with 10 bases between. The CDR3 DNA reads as TGTGCCAGCAGTTACTCGGGCAGCGGGAACTATGGCTACACCTTC. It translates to CASSYSGSGNYGYTF.

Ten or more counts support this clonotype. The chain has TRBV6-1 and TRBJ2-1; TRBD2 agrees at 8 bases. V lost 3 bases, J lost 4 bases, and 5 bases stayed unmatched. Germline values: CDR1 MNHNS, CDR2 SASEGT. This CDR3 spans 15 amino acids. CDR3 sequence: CASSDGTSDYNEQFF. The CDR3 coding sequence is TGTGCCAGCAGTGATGGGACTAGTGATTACAATGAGCAGTTCTTC.

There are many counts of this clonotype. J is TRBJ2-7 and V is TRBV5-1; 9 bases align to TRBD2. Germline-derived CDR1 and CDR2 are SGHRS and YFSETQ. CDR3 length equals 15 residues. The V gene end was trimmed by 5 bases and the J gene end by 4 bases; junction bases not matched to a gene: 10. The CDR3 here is CASSLGASGIYEQYF. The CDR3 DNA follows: TGCGCCAGCAGTCTTGGAGCTAGCGGGATTTACGAGCAGTACTTC.